A selection of T cell receptor beta chains follows, all from one sample in a study of OX40 agonist ivuxolimab in advanced cancers. Here immunoSEQ multiplex PCR was the method, and the copy in TCRdb shows in-frame clones only, minus some. The repertoire has about 150,000 clones, approximately 94% of them found once; the top ten carry about 0.3%. This specimen consisted of CD4+ or CD8+ T cells sorted from blood, obtained in a trial of the OX40 agonist ivuxolimab. The receptor source for this set is an adult with an advanced solid tumor such as melanoma, head and neck, liver or kidney cancer. Both conserved end residues are part of each CDR3. A D gene is named only where the DNA matches it firmly. The listing skips clone size in some rows; elsewhere it reads once, few, many or a size class.

v_call	clone_size	d_call	j_call	cdr3_aa	cdr3_nt
TRBV2	NA	NA	TRBJ2-5	CASSSTGWETQYF	TGTGCCAGCAGTTCTACAGGGTGGGAGACCCAGTACTTC
TRBV20-1	NA	NA	TRBJ1-2	CSGWEGVGYTF	TGCAGTGGGTGGGAAGGGGTCGGCTACACCTTC
TRBV5-1	NA	NA	TRBJ2-7	CASSPGRTYEQYF	TGCGCCAGCAGCCCGGGACGGACCTACGAGCAGTACTTC
TRBV6-6	NA	TRBD1	TRBJ1-2	CASSFGTGVLNYGYTF	TGTGCCAGCAGCTTCGGGACAGGGGTCCTTAACTATGGCTACACCTTC
TRBV27	NA	NA	TRBJ1-6	CASSLGGERNSPLHF	TGTGCCAGCAGCTTGGGGGGGGAACGTAATTCACCCCTCCACTTT
TRBV27	once	TRBD1	TRBJ1-1	CASSRTGGSTEAFF	TGTGCCAGCAGTAGAACAGGGGGGAGTACTGAAGCTTTCTTT
TRBV6-5	NA	NA	TRBJ2-7	CASSYSRSYEQYF	TGTGCCAGCAGTTACTCGAGGAGTTACGAGCAGTACTTC
TRBV28	NA	NA	TRBJ1-2	CASSEQGPGYGYTF	TGTGCCAGCAGTGAACAGGGACCGGGCTATGGCTACACCTTC
TRBV5-5	NA	TRBD1	TRBJ1-1	CASSLQGGNEAFF	TGTGCCAGCAGCTTGCAAGGGGGCAATGAAGCTTTCTTT
TRBV5-1	NA	TRBD1	TRBJ1-2	CASSLQRTGSNYGYTF	TGCGCCAGCAGCCTACAGCGGACAGGCTCTAACTATGGCTACACCTTC
TRBV28	NA	NA	TRBJ1-5	CAIGPSHQPQHF	TGTGCCATAGGGCCATCCCATCAGCCCCAGCATTTT
TRBV11-2	NA	TRBD2	TRBJ2-3	CASSVTSGVSTDTQYF	TGTGCCAGCAGCGTGACTAGCGGGGTCAGCACAGATACGCAGTATTTT
TRBV5-4	once	NA	TRBJ1-3	CASSEYSGNTIYF	TGTGCCAGCAGCGAGTATTCTGGAAACACCATATATTTT
TRBV5-1	NA	TRBD1	TRBJ1-1	CASSPWTGVSTEAFF	TGCGCCAGCAGCCCCTGGACAGGGGTGAGCACTGAAGCTTTCTTT
TRBV18	NA	TRBD1	TRBJ1-2	CASSPDGQGRYGYTF	TGTGCCAGCTCACCGGATGGACAGGGAAGGTATGGCTACACCTTC
TRBV5-1	NA	NA	TRBJ1-2	CASSLDPVGYGYTF	TGCGCCAGCAGCTTGGACCCTGTGGGCTATGGCTACACCTTC
TRBV21-1	NA	NA	TRBJ2-1	CASRGEGQGNEQFF	TGTGCCAGCCGCGGGGAGGGGCAAGGGAATGAGCAGTTCTTC
TRBV21-1	NA	NA	TRBJ1-3	CASLDRAAIKRISGNTIYF	TGTGCCAGCTTAGACAGGGCGGCTATAAAGAGGATATCTGGAAACACCATATATTTT
TRBV4-2	once	NA	TRBJ1-1	CASSPRGGGEGTEAFF	TGTGCCAGCAGCCCCCGTGGGGGTGGGGAGGGCACTGAAGCTTTCTTT
TRBV27	NA	TRBD1	TRBJ2-5	CASSPHRGPLQETQYF	TGTGCCAGCAGTCCTCACAGGGGCCCACTTCAAGAGACCCAGTACTTC
TRBV2	NA	NA	TRBJ1-4	CASSASRRADEKLFF	TGTGCCAGCAGTGCCAGCCGACGCGCTGATGAAAAACTGTTTTTT